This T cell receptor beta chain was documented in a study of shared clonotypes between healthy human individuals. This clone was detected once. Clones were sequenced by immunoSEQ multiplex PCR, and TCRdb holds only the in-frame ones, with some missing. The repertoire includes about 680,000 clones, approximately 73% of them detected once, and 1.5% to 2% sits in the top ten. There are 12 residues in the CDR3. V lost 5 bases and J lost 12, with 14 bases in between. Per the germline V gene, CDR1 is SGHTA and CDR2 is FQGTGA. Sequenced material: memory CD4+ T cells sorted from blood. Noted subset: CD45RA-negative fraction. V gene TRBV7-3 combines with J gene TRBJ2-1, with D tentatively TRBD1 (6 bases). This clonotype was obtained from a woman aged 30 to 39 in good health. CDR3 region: CASSPPGTPQFF. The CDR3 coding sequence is TGTGCCAGCAGCCCTCCCGGGACACCGCAGTTCTTC.